The 14 T cell receptor beta chains presented below share a single source sample, sequenced in a study of spatial heterogeneity in lung cancer. The sample's time point: sample taken at primary tumor resection. MiXCR was run by TCRdb on the 5' RACE reads, yielding one entry per CDR3 protein. Of hundreds of distinct CDR3 sequences listed, roughly 24% are singletons. The material was normal lung tissue next to the tumor, obtained at surgery. The receptors here all came from a male donor with early-stage non-small cell lung cancer.

This clonotype is labeled large. As an off-target read in a library built for alpha chains, this beta chain has a frequency of little significance. This chain connects TRBV20-1 to TRBJ1-5; unclear D gene. This CDR3 is built from 17 residues. CDR1 is DFQATT, CDR2 SNEGSKA, per germline (reference sequence). V shed 0 bases and J shed 1 base, with 16 bases lying between them. The CDR3 loop reads CSARDESGRRSNQPQHF. CDR3 nucleotide sequence: TGCAGTGCTAGAGACGAGAGCGGTCGGCGGAGCAATCAGCCCCAGCATTTT.

On this clonotype: This beta chain appears as a stray read in a library generated for alpha chains; its size is not informative. The rearrangement links TRBV7-9 to TRBJ1-1, with D perhaps TRBD1 (5 bases). Deletions cut 3 bases from V and 5 bases from J, with 13 bases between. Germline values: CDR1 SEHNR, CDR2 FQNEAQ (reference sequence). The length of the CDR3 is 14 residues. The CDR3 reads CASSFSGAGTEAFF. In DNA form, the CDR3 reads TGTGCCAGCAGCTTTAGCGGTGCAGGGACTGAAGCTTTCTTT.

By share of the sample, this clonotype is large. Because the library targeted alpha chains, this beta chain is an off-target read whose size means little. The gene calls are TRBV28 and TRBJ2-7, with a possible D match to TRBD1 (5 bases). Trimming removed 3 bases at V and 0 bases at J, with 12 bases between. CDR3 length: 15 amino acids. The germline V gene has CDR1 MDHEN and CDR2 SYDVKM. The CDR3 DNA is TGTGCCAGCAGTTTCGGCAGGGCCCCCTCCTACGAGCAGTACTTC. It encodes CASSFGRAPSYEQYF.

This clonotype is hyperexpanded in the sample. This beta chain is an unintended read in a library built for alpha chains; its size means little. The J gene is TRBJ2-7, the V gene TRBV28, with a weak D call TRBD2 (7 bases). Germline V gene data show CDR1 as MDHEN and CDR2 as SYDVKM. The CDR3 runs 14 residues. Between the trimmed V and J ends, which lost 5 bases and 9 bases, there was a span of 20 bases. CDR3 DNA sequence: TGTGCCAGCAGTCCGACAGGACTAGAAGGGGCGCAGTACTTC. Protein sequence: CASSPTGLEGAQYF.

Concerning this clonotype itself: This beta chain is an off-target read within a library intended for alpha chains, so its frequency means little. This rearrangement joins TRBV7-9 to TRBJ1-1; unclear D gene. The length of the CDR3 is 12 residues. Germline lookup yields CDR1 SEHNR and CDR2 FQNEAQ (reference sequence). Trimming removed 6 bases at V and 9 bases at J, with 14 bases between. The CDR3 DNA follows: TGTGCCAGCAGGGACCGCACAGCCCAAGCTTTCTTT. Protein sequence: CASRDRTAQAFF. The whole variable domain, remainder taken from reference TRBV7-9 and TRBJ1-1, is DTGVSQNPRHKITKRGQNVTFRCDPISEHNRLYWYRQTLGQGPEFLTYFQNEAQLEKSRLLSDRFSAERPKGSFSTLEIQRTEQGDSAMYLCASRDRTAQAFFGQGTRLTVV.

By its share, this clonotype is large. Little can be read into the size of this beta chain, an off-target read in a library designed for alpha chains. This rearrangement joins TRBV10-2 to TRBJ1-1; D call uncertain. Trimming shortened V by 1 base and J by 1 base, and 1 base separated the two germline ends. Germline CDR1 is WSHSY and CDR2 is SAAADI. The length of the CDR3 is 12 residues. Here the CDR3 reads CASSEWNTEAFF. Here the CDR3 DNA reads TGCGCCAGCAGTGAGTGGAACACTGAAGCTTTCTTT.

By share, this clonotype ranks as large. Since it is a stray read in a library aimed at alpha chains, this beta chain has a size that is not meaningful. This chain connects TRBV6-5 to TRBJ2-5; 8 nucleotides line up with TRBD1. CDR3 length equals 15 residues. V gave up 6 bases and J gave up 5 bases; unmatched junction bases: 11. Germline CDR1 is MNHEY and CDR2 is SVGAGI. The CDR3 nucleotides are TGTGCCAGCAGCTCTCCGGGACAGGCCAAGGAGACCCAGTACTTC. It codes for CASSSPGQAKETQYF.

In the case of this clonotype: For a library built for alpha chains, this beta chain is a stray read; little rests on its size. The chain combines TRBV20-1 with TRBJ1-5, with a tentative D call TRBD1 (5 bases). V lost 1 base and J lost 1, with 14 bases in between. The CDR3 runs to 16 residues. Germline V gene sequence: CDR1 DFQATT, CDR2 SNEGSKA (reference sequence). The CDR3 bases are TGCAGTGCTAGAGGGGACGGACACGGGAGCAATCAGCCCCAGCATTTT. This codes for CSARGDGHGSNQPQHF.

This clonotype is medium-sized by share. A library prepared for alpha chains yielded this beta chain as an off-target read; its size is of little meaning. The chain is built from TRBV27 and TRBJ2-5; D is unresolved. V was shortened by 1 base and J by 4 bases, with 1 base between the two germline ends. From germline, CDR1 is MNHEY and CDR2 SMNVEV (reference sequence). CDR3 size: 11 residues. CDR3 nucleotide sequence: TGTGCCAGCAGTTTATTAGAGACCCAGTACTTC. Translating it yields CASSLLETQYF.

This clonotype is medium-sized in the sample. With the library built for alpha chains, this beta chain is off target and its frequency is not meaningful. The chain couples TRBV25-1 to TRBJ2-5; 8 bases are a match to TRBD1. CDR1 and CDR2 (germline): MGHDK, SYGVNS. Trimming removed 5 bases from V and 4 bases from J; junction bases left unmatched: 12. The CDR3 consists of 16 residues. DNA for the CDR3: TGTGCCAGCAGTCCCCACGGGCAGGGGGCTGGAGAGACCCAGTACTTC. It is translated as CASSPHGQGAGETQYF.

Within the sample, this clonotype is large. This beta chain appears as a stray read in a library generated for alpha chains; its size is not informative. This rearrangement joins TRBV28 to TRBJ2-3; 9 bases align to TRBD2. From germline, CDR1 is MDHEN and CDR2 SYDVKM. The ends lost 6 bases at V and 2 bases at J; junction bases unmatched: 12. This CDR3 has 17 residues. The CDR3 coding sequence is TGTGCCAGCAGCGGGACTTTTCGACTAGCGGACACAGATACGCAGTATTTT. The encoded protein is CASSGTFRLADTDTQYF.

Within the sample, this clonotype is medium-sized (0.01 to 0.1%). The library was designed around alpha chains, so this beta chain is a stray read whose abundance carries little weight. The chain carries TRBV20-1 and TRBJ2-3; 10 bases match TRBD2. The germline V gene has CDR1 DFQATT and CDR2 SNEGSKA (reference sequence). The V segment lost 6 bases and the J segment 4 bases; nucleotides outside the gene matches: 10. This CDR3 has 15 amino acids. The DNA for the CDR3 is TGCAGTGCCCCCCGGAGCGGGGGGGGCCCAGATACGCAGTATTTT. Its protein is CSAPRSGGGPDTQYF.

This clonotype is judged medium-sized. This beta chain lies outside the target of a library built for alpha chains; its clone size means little. The chain employs TRBV5-1 and TRBJ2-3; D not certain. This CDR3 is 13 amino acids long. Germline V gene lookup returns CDR1 SGHRS and CDR2 YFSETQ. Trimming cost V 3 bases and J 2 bases, with 7 bases left between them. The CDR3 DNA is TGCGCCAGCAGCTCGGGCCCCACAGATACGCAGTATTTT. This codes for CASSSGPTDTQYF.

This clonotype is judged large. Because this beta chain is a stray read in a library intended to capture alpha chains, its abundance should not be given much weight. V is TRBV7-8 and J is TRBJ2-7; 7 positions agree with TRBD1. Germline CDR1 reads SGHVS; CDR2 reads FQNEAQ. The CDR3 is made up of 14 amino acids. V lost 5 bases, J lost 0 bases, and 4 bases stayed unmatched. The DNA of the CDR3 is TGTGCCAGCAGCCCTCGGGACAGCTCCTACGAGCAGTACTTC. Its translation: CASSPRDSSYEQYF.